A selection of T cell receptor beta chains follows, all from one sample in a study of T cell repertoires in cytomegalovirus infection. The antigens these receptors bind are not known. TCRdb called the reads again in MiXCR, with one record for every CDR3 protein. The data show around 430,000 distinct CDR3 sequences, approximately 42% seen once. This specimen consisted of cultured PBMCs, obtained from culture after CMV antigen stimulation. These receptors were obtained from a human donor in good health (CMV status not recorded). Some clones in this sample may be carry-over from other donors' samples. Both conserved end residues are part of each CDR3. The order of the fields is CDR3 length, D gene, V gene, clone size, J gene, CDR3 DNA, CDR3 protein. A D gene is named only where the DNA matches it firmly. Some rows have no size entry. The others give once, few or many, or a class for an expanded clone.

>18|-|TRBV7-8|-|TRBJ2-2
TGTGCCAGCAGCTTAGCGGGGGGGGGCCGTGGGAACACCGGGGAGCTGTTTTTT
CASSLAGGGRGNTGELFF
>18|TRBD2|TRBV7-6|-|TRBJ2-1
TGTGCCAGCAGCCAACAGCGGGGGCGGGTAGGGCCTCGGGGGAAGCAGTTCTTC
CASSQQRGRVGPRGKQFF
>13|-|TRBV7-2|-|TRBJ1-1
TGTGCCAGCAGCTTCAGGGTAGAAACTGAAGCTTTCTTT
CASSFRVETEAFF
>16|-|TRBV6-1|-|TRBJ2-3
TGTGCCAGCAGGGGGCCGGGACCCAGGAAGGCAGATACGCAGTATTTT
CASRGPGPRKADTQYF
>17|TRBD2|TRBV20-1|-|TRBJ2-7
TGCAGTGCTACTCCCAACGCGGGAGGCTTCGTATCCTACGAGCAGTACTTC
CSATPNAGGFVSYEQYF
>13|-|TRBV7-2|-|TRBJ2-5
TGTGCCAGCAGCTTACCAGCCCAAGAGACCCAGTACTTC
CASSLPAQETQYF
>15|-|TRBV5-1|-|TRBJ1-1
TGCGCCAGCAGCTGGACGGGGGACTGGAACACTGAAGCTTTCTTT
CASSWTGDWNTEAFF
>17|-|TRBV7-2|few|TRBJ2-3
TGTGCCAGCAGCTTAGCAATAAGAACGGGAGTTCCAGATACGCAGTATTTT
CASSLAIRTGVPDTQYF
>17|TRBD2|TRBV7-8|-|TRBJ2-7
TGTGCCAGCAGCTCGGGGGCCCTAGCGGGAGACCCCTACGAGCAGTACTTC
CASSSGALAGDPYEQYF
>15|-|TRBV5-6|-|TRBJ1-2
TGTGCCAGCAGCCCCCCACCCCGCGGCGGCTATGGCTACACCTTC
CASSPPPRGGYGYTF
>15|-|TRBV5-4|few|TRBJ1-1
TGTGCCAGCAGCCACTTCCAGGGGACGAACACTGAAGCTTTCTTT
CASSHFQGTNTEAFF
>17|-|TRBV7-8|-|TRBJ2-7
TGTGCCAGCAGCACAAACACAGGGGCGGGAGTTCGTTACGAGCAGTACTTC
CASSTNTGAGVRYEQYF
>14|-|TRBV7-2|many|TRBJ1-1
TGTGCCAGCAGCTTAGTGGGAAGGAACACTGAAGCTTTCTTT
CASSLVGRNTEAFF
>10|-|TRBV29-1|few|TRBJ1-2
TGCAGCGCCCGCGGGGGTGGCTACACCTTC
CSARGGGYTF
>15|TRBD1|TRBV12-3/TRBV12-4|-|TRBJ2-1
TGTGCCAGCAGGCCGGGACAGGAAGACTACAATGAGCAGTTCTTC
CASRPGQEDYNEQFF
>13|-|TRBV11-2|-|TRBJ2-1
TGTGCCAGCTCCGGCGCCTCCTACAATGAGCAGTTCTTC
CASSGASYNEQFF
>13|TRBD2|TRBV6-2/TRBV6-3|few|TRBJ2-5
TGTGCCAGCAGTGGACTAGCGAGGGAGACCCAGTACTTC
CASSGLARETQYF
>15|-|TRBV7-2|-|TRBJ1-3
TGTGCCAGCAGCTCCAGGGGAACCTCTGGAAACACCATATATTTT
CASSSRGTSGNTIYF
>15|-|TRBV7-2|many|TRBJ1-2
TGTGCCAGCAGCGGCAATAGGGCCAGTTACTATGGCTACACCTTC
CASSGNRASYYGYTF
>17|-|TRBV23-1|-|TRBJ2-6
TGCGCCAGCAGTCAACACGACGGGAAGCCTGGGGCCAACGTCCTGACTTTC
CASSQHDGKPGANVLTF
>14|TRBD1|TRBV12-3/TRBV12-4|-|TRBJ2-7
TGTGCCAGCACCAAGGACAGGGATCTTATGGAGCAGTACTTC
CASTKDRDLMEQYF
>16|TRBD1|TRBV7-8|-|TRBJ1-6
TGTGCCAGCAGCTTCAGGACAGGGGGCGCAAATTCACCCCTCCACTTT
CASSFRTGGANSPLHF
>15|-|TRBV6-2/TRBV6-3|once|TRBJ2-7
TGTGCCAGCAGTTATACAGTCGGCCGGGCCTACGAGCAGTACTTC
CASSYTVGRAYEQYF
>14|-|TRBV7-6|few|TRBJ1-1
TGTGCCAGCAGCCATCGAGACAGGTACACTGAAGCTTTCTTT
CASSHRDRYTEAFF
>17|TRBD1|TRBV4-3|-|TRBJ1-5
TGCGCCAGCAGCCAATCCGGGACCACAGGGGCCAATCAGCCCCAGCATTTT
CASSQSGTTGANQPQHF
>14|-|TRBV12-3/TRBV12-4|few|TRBJ2-7
TGTGCCAGCAGTTTGGGCTTTCCTACCTACGAGCAGTACTTC
CASSLGFPTYEQYF
>16|TRBD1|TRBV7-9|-|TRBJ2-5
TGTGCCAGCAGCCCCCCACCCCGGACAGGGGTTGAGACCCAGTACTTC
CASSPPPRTGVETQYF
>14|TRBD2|TRBV7-6|-|TRBJ2-5
TGTGCCAGCAGCCCGGGACTAGGTATCGAGACCCAGTACTTC
CASSPGLGIETQYF
>15|-|TRBV6-2/TRBV6-3|few|TRBJ2-5
TGTGCCAGCAACCCCTCCCTCGGGCGTTACGAGACCCAGTACTTC
CASNPSLGRYETQYF
>13|TRBD2|TRBV11-2|few|TRBJ2-7
TGTGCCAGCAGCTTAGGGACTAGAAACGAGCAGTACTTC
CASSLGTRNEQYF
>14|-|TRBV7-2|many|TRBJ2-3
TGTGCCAGCAGCTTAGGAGGCCCCCCAGATACGCAGTATTTT
CASSLGGPPDTQYF
>14|-|TRBV5-4|-|TRBJ2-5
TGTGCCAGCAGCTTAATCGCTAACCAAGAGACCCAGTACTTC
CASSLIANQETQYF
>16|TRBD1|TRBV28|-|TRBJ1-5
TGTGCCAGCAGTTACCGACAGGGGGCGGTCAATCAGCCCCAGCATTTT
CASSYRQGAVNQPQHF
>16|TRBD2|TRBV5-4|-|TRBJ2-1
TGTGCCAGCAGCCCGGACGGTAGCGGGGGGGCAGATGAGCAGTTCTTC
CASSPDGSGGADEQFF
>18|-|TRBV9|once|TRBJ2-6
TGTGCCAGCAGCGTAGGCGGCGGAATGAGCTCTGGGGCCAACGTCCTGACTTTC
CASSVGGGMSSGANVLTF
>15|TRBD2|TRBV7-2|many|TRBJ2-7
TGTGCCAGCAGCTTCGTAGCGGGTAATTCCTACGAGCAGTACTTC
CASSFVAGNSYEQYF
>14|-|TRBV7-9|few|TRBJ2-7
TGTGCCAGCAGCCACCTGACGGGGCCCTACGAGCAGTACTTC
CASSHLTGPYEQYF
>16|TRBD2|TRBV5-4|few|TRBJ2-1
TGTGCCAGCAGCCGGACTAGCGGGGGGGCCATGAATGAGCAGTTCTTC
CASSRTSGGAMNEQFF
>13|TRBD2|TRBV20-1|-|TRBJ2-1
TGCAGTGCTGATAGCGGGAGCTCTGATGAGCAGTTCTTC
CSADSGSSDEQFF
>12|-|TRBV7-9|-|TRBJ2-1
TGTGCCAGCAGCTTATCCGGGTTGGAGCAGTTCTTC
CASSLSGLEQFF
>14|-|TRBV7-2|few|TRBJ2-3
TGTGCCAGCAGGACGGGGGCAGCACAAGATACGCAGTATTTT
CASRTGAAQDTQYF
>15|-|TRBV7-4|-|TRBJ1-1
TGTGCCAGCAGCGCCCCAGGGTGGGTGAACACTGAAGCTTTCTTT
CASSAPGWVNTEAFF
>15|-|TRBV5-1|-|TRBJ1-5
TGCGCCAGCAGCTTGGGTCCCGGGCGCGGGCAGCCCCAGCATTTT
CASSLGPGRGQPQHF
>11|TRBD1|TRBV27|-|TRBJ2-3
TGTGCCAGCGCCAGGGGGGATACGCAGTATTTT
CASARGDTQYF
>16|-|TRBV27|-|TRBJ1-5
TGTGCCAGCAGTTTATTTGGAGGGGCGGTCGATCAGCCCCAGCATTTT
CASSLFGGAVDQPQHF
>12|-|TRBV12-3/TRBV12-4|few|TRBJ2-1
TGTGCCAGCAGTACAGGGTACAATGAGCAGTTCTTC
CASSTGYNEQFF
>16|-|TRBV7-8|many|TRBJ1-3
TGTGCCAGCAGCTTAGGACCGGGGCGGACTGGAAACACCATATATTTT
CASSLGPGRTGNTIYF
>14|TRBD1|TRBV4-3|-|TRBJ2-1
TGCGCCAGCAGCCAAGCTACCCGGGACAGCGCGCAGTTCTTC
CASSQATRDSAQFF
>16|-|TRBV7-6|-|TRBJ1-2
TGTGCCAGCAGCCAATTCCTTAGTGGTCAGGGCTATGGCTACACCTTC
CASSQFLSGQGYGYTF
>15|TRBD1|TRBV7-6|-|TRBJ1-3
TGTGCCAGCAGCCTGGGGACAGCGACTGGAAACACCATATATTTT
CASSLGTATGNTIYF
>15|TRBD2|TRBV7-2|-|TRBJ2-1
TGTGCCAGCAGCCTAGGACTAGCGGGGAAAAATGAGCAGTTCTTC
CASSLGLAGKNEQFF
>15|TRBD1|TRBV6-1|few|TRBJ2-1
TGTGCCAGCAGTGTATGGACAGGGGCGAACAATGAGCAGTTCTTC
CASSVWTGANNEQFF
>15|-|TRBV27|-|TRBJ2-1
TGTGCCAGCAAGGAGGGGGCAGGGTTGGGCAATGAGCAGTTCTTC
CASKEGAGLGNEQFF
>13|-|TRBV7-6|few|TRBJ2-1
TGTGCCAGCAGCTTCGGGAACAACAATGAGCAGTTCTTC
CASSFGNNNEQFF